Here is one TCR beta chain with its context. Its specificity is unknown. Sequencing was performed with immunoSEQ multiplex PCR; in TCRdb, only in-frame clones are kept and a portion is missing. The data hold tens of thousands of clones, with 80% to 90% observed a single time. The data derive from a study of OX40 agonist ivuxolimab in advanced cancers. At the level of the study: Subjects had a mean age of roughly 60 years, with a range of roughly 20 to 79; almost 85% were male. The eligibility criteria allowed prior anti-PD-1, anti-PD-L1 or anti-CTLA-4 therapy, and 40% had some.

Notes on the study in general: No antigen was identified for the clonally expanded peripheral T cells. Nonresponders included some who also had low normalized T-cell clonal expansion.

This receptor was taken from an adult with an advanced solid tumor such as melanoma, head and neck, liver or kidney cancer. The sample here was CD4+ or CD8+ T cells sorted from blood, taken in a trial of the OX40 agonist ivuxolimab.

DNA of the CDR3: TGTGCCAGCAGAGAAATGGGGCTTGGGATGAACACTGAAGCTTTCTTT. This codes for CASREMGLGMNTEAFF. V gene TRBV7-9 combines with J gene TRBJ1-1; D possibly corresponds to TRBD1 (5 bases). The CDR3 loop spans 16 amino acids. V dropped 6 bases and J dropped 0 bases, with 17 bases sitting between them. Germline-derived CDR1 and CDR2 are SEHNR and FQNEAQ (reference sequence). The full variable domain, in which reference TRBV7-9 and TRBJ1-1 provide the parts outside the CDR3, is DTGVSQNPRHKITKRGQNVTFRCDPISEHNRLYWYRQTLGQGPEFLTYFQNEAQLEKSRLLSDRFSAERPKGSFSTLEIQRTEQGDSAMYLCASREMGLGMNTEAFFGQGTRLTVV.